This T cell receptor (beta chain) was captured by sequencing in a study of cytomegalovirus exposure and HLA in healthy donors. General study findings and limits: Rare TCR sequences dominated, though some public TCRs recurred in many donors. A highly shared variant cluster was judged a likely technical artifact.

Points on this clone: The antigen remains undetermined.

Primers included in the PCR were 60 Vbeta and 13 Jbeta primers. Assay: immunoSEQ multiplex PCR; the TCRdb copy retains only in-frame clones and omits some. The table includes roughly 250,000 clones, 80% detected once. Germline values: CDR1 SGHAT, CDR2 FQNNGV. The CDR3 loop spans 15 amino acids. After removal of 6 bases from V and 9 bases from J, the junction contained 11 bases not matched to a gene. This chain joins TRBV11-2 and TRBJ2-1; 10 bases map to TRBD1. The TCR originated in a girl aged 2 to 9 in good health and CMV-seronegative. Sequenced material: PBMCs. This CDR3 is CASSTQTGGWGEQFF. CDR3 coding DNA: TGTGCCAGCAGTACCCAGACAGGGGGCTGGGGTGAGCAGTTCTTC.